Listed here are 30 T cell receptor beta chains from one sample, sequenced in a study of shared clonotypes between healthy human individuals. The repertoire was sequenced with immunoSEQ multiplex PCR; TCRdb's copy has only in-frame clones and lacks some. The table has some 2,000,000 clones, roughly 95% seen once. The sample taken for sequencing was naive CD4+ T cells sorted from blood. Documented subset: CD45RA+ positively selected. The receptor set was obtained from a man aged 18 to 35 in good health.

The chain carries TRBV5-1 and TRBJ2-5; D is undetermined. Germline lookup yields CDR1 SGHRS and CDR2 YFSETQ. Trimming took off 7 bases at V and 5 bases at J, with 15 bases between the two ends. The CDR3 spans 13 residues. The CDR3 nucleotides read TGCGCCAGCGGTACGCCGGGTACTGAGACCCAGTACTTC. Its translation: CASGTPGTETQYF.

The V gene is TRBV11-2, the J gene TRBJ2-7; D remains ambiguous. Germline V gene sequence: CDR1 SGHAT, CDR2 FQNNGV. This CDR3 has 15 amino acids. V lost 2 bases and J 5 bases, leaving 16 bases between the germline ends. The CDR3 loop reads CASSLFSLFDNEQYF. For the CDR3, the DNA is TGTGCCAGCAGCTTATTCTCCTTATTCGATAACGAGCAGTACTTC. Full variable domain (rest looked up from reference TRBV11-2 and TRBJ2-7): EAGVAQSPRYKIIEKRQSVAFWCNPISGHATLYWYQQILGQGPKLLIQFQNNGVVDDSQLPKDRFSAERLKGVDSTLKIQPAKLEDSAVYLCASSLFSLFDNEQYFGPGTRLTVT.

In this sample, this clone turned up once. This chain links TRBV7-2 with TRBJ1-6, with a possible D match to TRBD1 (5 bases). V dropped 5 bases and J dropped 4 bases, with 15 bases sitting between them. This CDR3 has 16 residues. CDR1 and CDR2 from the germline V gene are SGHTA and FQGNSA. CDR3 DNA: TGTGCCAGCAGCCTCGACAGAGGAGGGTATAATTCACCCCTCCACTTT. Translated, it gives CASSLDRGGYNSPLHF.

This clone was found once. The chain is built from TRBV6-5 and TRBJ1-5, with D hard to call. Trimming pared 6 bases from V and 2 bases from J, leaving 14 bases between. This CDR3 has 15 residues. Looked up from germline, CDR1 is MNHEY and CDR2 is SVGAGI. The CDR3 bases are TGTGCCAGCAGCTCCGCTGCTGGGCGCAATCAGCCCCAGCATTTT. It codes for CASSSAAGRNQPQHF.

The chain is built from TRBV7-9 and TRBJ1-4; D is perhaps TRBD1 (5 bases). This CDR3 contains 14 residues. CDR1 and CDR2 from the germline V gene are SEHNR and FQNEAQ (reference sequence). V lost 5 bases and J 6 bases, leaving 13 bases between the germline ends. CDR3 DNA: TGTGCCAGCAGCCGGGGCGCGGACGATGAAAAACTGTTTTTT. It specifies CASSRGADDEKLFF.

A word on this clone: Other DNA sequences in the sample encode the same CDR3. CDR3 DNA: TGCAGTGCTAGAGGGGACAGGGAAGCTTTCTTT. Translated: CSARGDREAFF. The V gene is TRBV20-1, the J gene TRBJ1-1, with 8 bases lining up with TRBD1. The CDR3 has 11 residues. Trimming took 1 base from V and 8 from J; bases not matched to a gene: 0. The germline CDR1 and CDR2 sequences are DFQATT and SNEGSKA (reference sequence).

The CDR3 DNA follows: TGTGCCAGCAGCTTACCCGGGGCTTGGCGCTACGAGCAGTACTTC. Translating it yields CASSLPGAWRYEQYF. The chain couples TRBV7-9 to TRBJ2-7; D may be TRBD1 or TRBD2 (5 bases each). V was cut by 2 bases and J by 3 bases, with 14 bases left in between. From germline, CDR1 is SEHNR and CDR2 FQNEAQ (reference sequence). The CDR3 is 15 residues long.

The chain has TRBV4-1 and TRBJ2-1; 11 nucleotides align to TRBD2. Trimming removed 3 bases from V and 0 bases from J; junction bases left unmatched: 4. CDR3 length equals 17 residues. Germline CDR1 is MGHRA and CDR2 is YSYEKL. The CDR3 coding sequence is TGCGCCAGCAGCCAGACTAGCGGGGCGATCTCCTACAATGAGCAGTTCTTC. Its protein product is CASSQTSGAISYNEQFF.

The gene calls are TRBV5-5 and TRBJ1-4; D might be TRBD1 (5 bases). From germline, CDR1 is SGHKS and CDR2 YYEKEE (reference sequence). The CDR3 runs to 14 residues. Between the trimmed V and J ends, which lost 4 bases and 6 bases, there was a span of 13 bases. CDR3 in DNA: TGTGCCAGCAGCACCCAGGGTTGGTATGAAAAACTGTTTTTT. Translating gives CASSTQGWYEKLFF.

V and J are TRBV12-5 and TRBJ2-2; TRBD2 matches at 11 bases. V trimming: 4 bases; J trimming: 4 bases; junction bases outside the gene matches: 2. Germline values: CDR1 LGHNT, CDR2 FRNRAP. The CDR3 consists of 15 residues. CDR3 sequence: CASGSGLAATGELFF. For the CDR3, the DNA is TGTGCTAGTGGTTCGGGACTAGCGGCCACCGGGGAGCTGTTTTTT. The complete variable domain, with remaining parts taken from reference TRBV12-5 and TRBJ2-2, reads DARVTQTPRHKVTEMGQEVTMRCQPILGHNTVFWYRQTMMQGLELLAYFRNRAPLDDSGMPKDRFSAEMPDATLATLKIQPSEPRDSAVYFCASGSGLAATGELFFGEGSRLTVL.

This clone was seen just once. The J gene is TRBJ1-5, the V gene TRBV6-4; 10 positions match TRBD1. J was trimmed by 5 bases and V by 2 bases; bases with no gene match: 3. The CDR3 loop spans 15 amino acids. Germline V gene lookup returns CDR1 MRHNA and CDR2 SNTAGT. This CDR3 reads CASSDGDRGHQPQHF. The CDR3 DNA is TGTGCCAGCAGTGACGGGGACAGGGGACATCAGCCCCAGCATTTT.

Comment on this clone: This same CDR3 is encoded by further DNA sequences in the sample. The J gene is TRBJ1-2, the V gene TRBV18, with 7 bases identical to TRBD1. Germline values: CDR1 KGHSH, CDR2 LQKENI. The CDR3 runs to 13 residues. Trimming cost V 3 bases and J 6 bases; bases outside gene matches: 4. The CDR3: CASSPRQGDGYTF. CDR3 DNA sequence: TGTGCCAGCTCACCGAGGCAGGGGGATGGCTACACCTTC.

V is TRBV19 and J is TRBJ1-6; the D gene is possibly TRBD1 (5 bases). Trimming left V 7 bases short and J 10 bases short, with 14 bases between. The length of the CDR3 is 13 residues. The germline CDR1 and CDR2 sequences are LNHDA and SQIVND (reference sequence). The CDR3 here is CASNTGVLSPLHF. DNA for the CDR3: TGTGCCAGTAATACGGGGGTTTTGTCACCCCTCCACTTT.

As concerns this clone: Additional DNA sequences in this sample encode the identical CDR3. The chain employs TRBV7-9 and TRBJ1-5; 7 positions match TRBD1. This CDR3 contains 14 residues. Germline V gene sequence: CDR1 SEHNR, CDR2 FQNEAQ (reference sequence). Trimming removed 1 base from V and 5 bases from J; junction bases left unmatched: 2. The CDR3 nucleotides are TGTGCCAGCAGCTTAGACAGGGGACATCAGCCCCAGCATTTT. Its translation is CASSLDRGHQPQHF.

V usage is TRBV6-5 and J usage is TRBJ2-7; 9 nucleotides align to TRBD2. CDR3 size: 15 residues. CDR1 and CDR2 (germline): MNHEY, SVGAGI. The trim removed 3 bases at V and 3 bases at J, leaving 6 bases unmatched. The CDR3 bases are TGTGCCAGCAGTTATCGGGCTAGCGGGAACTACGAGCAGTACTTC. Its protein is CASSYRASGNYEQYF.

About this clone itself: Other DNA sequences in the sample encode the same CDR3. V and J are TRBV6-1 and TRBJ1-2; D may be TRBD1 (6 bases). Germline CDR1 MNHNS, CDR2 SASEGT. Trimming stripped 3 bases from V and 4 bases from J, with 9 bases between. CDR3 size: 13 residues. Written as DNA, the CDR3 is TGTGCCAGCAGTGACAGGGGCCCCTATGGCTACACCTTC. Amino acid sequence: CASSDRGPYGYTF.

CDR3 nucleotide sequence: TGTGCCAGCAGCTTGGGAGGGACGACCAAGAGTACCCAGTACTTC. Protein product: CASSLGGTTKSTQYF. The J gene is TRBJ2-5, the V gene TRBV5-8; D tentatively reads TRBD1 or TRBD2 (5 bases each). The CDR3 is 15 residues long. V dropped 0 bases and J dropped 8 bases, with 17 bases sitting between them. The germline V gene has CDR1 SGHTS and CDR2 YDEGEE.

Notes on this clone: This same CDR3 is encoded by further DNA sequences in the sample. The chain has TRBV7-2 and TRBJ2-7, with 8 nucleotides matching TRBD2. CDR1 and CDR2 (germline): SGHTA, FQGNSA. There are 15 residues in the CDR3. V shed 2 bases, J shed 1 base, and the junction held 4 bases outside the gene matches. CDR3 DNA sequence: TGTGCCAGCAGCTTATCTAGCGGGCTTTCCTACGAGCAGTACTTC. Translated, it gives CASSLSSGLSYEQYF. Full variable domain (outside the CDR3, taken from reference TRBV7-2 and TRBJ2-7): GAGVSQSPSNKVTEKGKDVELRCDPISGHTALYWYRQSLGQGLEFLIYFQGNSAPDKSGLPSDRFSAERTGGSVSTLTIQRTQQEDSAVYLCASSLSSGLSYEQYFGPGTRLTVT.

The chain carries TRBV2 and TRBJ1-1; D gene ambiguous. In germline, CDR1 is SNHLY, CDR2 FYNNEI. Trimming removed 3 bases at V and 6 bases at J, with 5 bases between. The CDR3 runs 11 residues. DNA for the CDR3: TGTGCCAGCAGTGACCAAGCTGAAGCTTTCTTT. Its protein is CASSDQAEAFF.

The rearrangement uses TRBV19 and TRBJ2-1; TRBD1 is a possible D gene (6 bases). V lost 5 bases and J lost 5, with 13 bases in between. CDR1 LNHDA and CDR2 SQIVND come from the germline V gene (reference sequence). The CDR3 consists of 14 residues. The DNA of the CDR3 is TGTGCCAGTAGTTTCTTGACAGGCGACAATGAGCAGTTCTTC. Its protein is CASSFLTGDNEQFF. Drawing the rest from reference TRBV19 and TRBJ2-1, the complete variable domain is DGGITQSPKYLFRKEGQNVTLSCEQNLNHDAMYWYRQDPGQGLRLIYYSQIVNDFQKGDIAEGYSVSREKKESFPLTVTSAQKNPTAFYLCASSFLTGDNEQFFGPGTRLTVL.

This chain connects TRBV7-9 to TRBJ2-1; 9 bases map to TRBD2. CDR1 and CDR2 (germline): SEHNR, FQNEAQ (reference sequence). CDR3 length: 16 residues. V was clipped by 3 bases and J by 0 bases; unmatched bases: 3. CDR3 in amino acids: CASSFSGGSSYNEQFF. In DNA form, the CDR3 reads TGTGCCAGCAGCTTTAGCGGGGGAAGCTCCTACAATGAGCAGTTCTTC.

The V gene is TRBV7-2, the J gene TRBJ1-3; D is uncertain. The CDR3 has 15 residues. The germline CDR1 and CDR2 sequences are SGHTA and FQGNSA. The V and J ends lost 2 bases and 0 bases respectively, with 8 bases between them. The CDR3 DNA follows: TGTGCCAGCAGCTTAACCCAGAGCTCTGGAAACACCATATATTTT. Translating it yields CASSLTQSSGNTIYF. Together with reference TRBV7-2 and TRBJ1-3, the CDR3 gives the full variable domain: GAGVSQSPSNKVTEKGKDVELRCDPISGHTALYWYRQSLGQGLEFLIYFQGNSAPDKSGLPSDRFSAERTGGSVSTLTIQRTQQEDSAVYLCASSLTQSSGNTIYFGEGSWLTVV.

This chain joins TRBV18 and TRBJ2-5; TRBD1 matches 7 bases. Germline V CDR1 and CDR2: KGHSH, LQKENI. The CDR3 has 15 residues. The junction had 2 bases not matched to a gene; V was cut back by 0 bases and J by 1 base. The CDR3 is CASSPPDRIQETQYF. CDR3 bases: TGTGCCAGCTCACCACCGGACAGGATCCAAGAGACCCAGTACTTC. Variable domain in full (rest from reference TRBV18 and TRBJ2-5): NAGVMQNPRHLVRRRGQEARLRCSPMKGHSHVYWYRQLPEEGLKFMVYLQKENIIDESGMPKERFSAEFPKEGPSILRIQQVVRGDSAAYFCASSPPDRIQETQYFGPGTRLLVL.

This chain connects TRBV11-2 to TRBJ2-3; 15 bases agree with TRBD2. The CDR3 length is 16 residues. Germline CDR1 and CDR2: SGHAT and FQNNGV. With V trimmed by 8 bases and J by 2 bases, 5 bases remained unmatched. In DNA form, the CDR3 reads TGTGCCAGCGGCGGACTAGCGGGGGGGCTCACAGATACGCAGTATTTT. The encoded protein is CASGGLAGGLTDTQYF.

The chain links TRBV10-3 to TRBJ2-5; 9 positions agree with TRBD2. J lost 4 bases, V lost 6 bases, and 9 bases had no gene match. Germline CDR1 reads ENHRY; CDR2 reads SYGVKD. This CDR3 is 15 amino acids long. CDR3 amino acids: CAISLTSGSPETQYF. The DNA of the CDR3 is TGTGCCATCAGCCTGACTAGCGGTTCCCCAGAGACCCAGTACTTC.

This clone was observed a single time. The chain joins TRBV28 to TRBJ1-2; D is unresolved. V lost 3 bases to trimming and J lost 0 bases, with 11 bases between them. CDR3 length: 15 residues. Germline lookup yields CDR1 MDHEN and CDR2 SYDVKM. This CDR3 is CASSLQWGANYGYTF. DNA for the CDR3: TGTGCCAGCAGTTTGCAGTGGGGAGCTAACTATGGCTACACCTTC.

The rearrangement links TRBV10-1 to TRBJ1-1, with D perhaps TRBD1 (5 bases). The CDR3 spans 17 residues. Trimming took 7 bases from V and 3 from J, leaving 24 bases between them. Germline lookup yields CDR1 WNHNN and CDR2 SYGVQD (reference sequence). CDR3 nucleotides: TGCGCCAGCAACCCCCTGCAGGGCCCCTGCCAGGACACTGAAGCTTTCTTT. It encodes CASNPLQGPCQDTEAFF.

Written as DNA, the CDR3 is TGTGCCAGCAGCCGGAGACCAGGCGGGGAGCTGTTTTTT. It yields the protein CASSRRPGGELFF. V is TRBV6-5 and J is TRBJ2-2; D unclear. Trimming cost V 6 bases and J 7 bases, with 12 bases left between them. The CDR3 runs to 13 residues. The germline V gene has CDR1 MNHEY and CDR2 SVGAGI.

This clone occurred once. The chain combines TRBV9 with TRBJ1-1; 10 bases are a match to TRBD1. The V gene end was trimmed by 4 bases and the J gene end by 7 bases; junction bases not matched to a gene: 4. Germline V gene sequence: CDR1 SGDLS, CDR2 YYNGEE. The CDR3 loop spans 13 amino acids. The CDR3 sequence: CASSTRDRGEAFF. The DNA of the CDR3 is TGTGCCAGCAGCACAAGGGACAGGGGTGAAGCTTTCTTT.

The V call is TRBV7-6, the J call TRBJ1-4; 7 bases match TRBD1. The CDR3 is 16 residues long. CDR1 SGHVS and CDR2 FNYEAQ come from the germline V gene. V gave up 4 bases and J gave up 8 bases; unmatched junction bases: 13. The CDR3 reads CASSWAERQGGEKLFF. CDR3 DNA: TGTGCCAGCAGCTGGGCGGAGAGACAGGGAGGCGAAAAACTGTTTTTT.